The rows below give T cell receptor beta chains drawn from one sample of a study of beta chain features in type 1 diabetes. Assay: immunoSEQ multiplex PCR; the TCRdb copy retains only in-frame clones and omits some. The data show 330,000 or so clones, around 15% seen once. Material for sequencing was central memory CD4+ T cells from blood. The source is a man younger than 45 in good health. Each CDR3 is given with its conserved first and last residue. A D gene is named only where the DNA matches it firmly. The listing skips clone size in some rows; elsewhere it reads once, few, many or a size class.

d_gene: TRBD1
abundance: few
v_gene: TRBV2
len: 16
j_gene: TRBJ1-3
CDR3aa: CASSEGTGNSGNTIYF
CDR3nt: TGTGCCAGCAGTGAAGGGACAGGGAACTCTGGAAACACCATATATTTT

d_gene: TRBD1
abundance: NA
v_gene: TRBV6-6
len: 14
j_gene: TRBJ1-5
CDR3aa: CASRKGTVGQPQHF
CDR3nt: TGTGCCAGCAGGAAGGGGACAGTGGGTCAGCCCCAGCATTTT

d_gene: NA
abundance: NA
v_gene: TRBV7-2
len: 13
j_gene: TRBJ2-2
CDR3aa: CASSLISTGELFF
CDR3nt: TGTGCCAGCAGCCTTATAAGCACCGGGGAGCTGTTTTTT

d_gene: TRBD1
abundance: NA
v_gene: TRBV5-6
len: 15
j_gene: TRBJ2-2
CDR3aa: CASSSGTGWAGELFF
CDR3nt: TGTGCCAGCAGCTCAGGGACAGGGTGGGCCGGGGAGCTGTTTTTT

d_gene: NA
abundance: NA
v_gene: TRBV7-9
len: 14
j_gene: TRBJ2-3
CDR3aa: CASSLDGAGDTQYF
CDR3nt: TGTGCCAGCAGCTTAGACGGGGCCGGAGATACGCAGTATTTT

d_gene: TRBD2
abundance: NA
v_gene: TRBV9
len: 14
j_gene: TRBJ2-7
CDR3aa: CASSAHPREGRQYF
CDR3nt: TGTGCCAGCAGCGCCCATCCGAGGGAGGGTCGTCAGTACTTC

d_gene: NA
abundance: NA
v_gene: TRBV6-5
len: 14
j_gene: TRBJ2-5
CDR3aa: CASSLRALWETQYF
CDR3nt: TGTGCCAGCAGCCTTAGAGCCCTATGGGAGACCCAGTACTTC

d_gene: NA
abundance: NA
v_gene: TRBV29-1
len: 13
j_gene: TRBJ2-3
CDR3aa: CSVDRPAGDTQYF
CDR3nt: TGCAGCGTTGATCGGCCCGCTGGAGATACGCAGTATTTT

d_gene: NA
abundance: few
v_gene: TRBV6-5
len: 13
j_gene: TRBJ1-1
CDR3aa: CASSDGQNTEAFF
CDR3nt: TGTGCCAGCAGCGATGGACAGAACACTGAAGCTTTCTTT

d_gene: TRBD1
abundance: many
v_gene: TRBV6-5
len: 14
j_gene: TRBJ1-2
CDR3aa: CASSYSRRTGGYTF
CDR3nt: TGTGCCAGCAGTTACTCACGTCGGACAGGGGGCTACACCTTC

d_gene: TRBD2
abundance: NA
v_gene: TRBV7-2
len: 16
j_gene: TRBJ2-1
CDR3aa: CASSLRTSGGWNEQFF
CDR3nt: TGTGCCAGCAGTCTTCGGACTAGCGGGGGGTGGAATGAGCAGTTCTTC

d_gene: NA
abundance: NA
v_gene: TRBV9
len: 13
j_gene: TRBJ2-2
CDR3aa: CASSLLVSGELFF
CDR3nt: TGTGCCAGCAGTCTACTAGTGTCCGGGGAGCTGTTTTTT

d_gene: NA
abundance: many
v_gene: TRBV14
len: 11
j_gene: TRBJ1-3
CDR3aa: CASSHRNTIYF
CDR3nt: TGTGCCAGCAGCCACAGAAACACCATATATTTT

d_gene: TRBD2
abundance: once
v_gene: TRBV5-4
len: 16
j_gene: TRBJ2-5
CDR3aa: CASSLRLAGGPETQYF
CDR3nt: TGTGCCAGCAGCTTAAGACTAGCGGGAGGGCCCGAGACCCAGTACTTC

d_gene: TRBD1
abundance: many
v_gene: TRBV5-4
len: 16
j_gene: TRBJ2-5
CDR3aa: CASRPGQGAQVETQYF
CDR3nt: TGTGCCAGCAGACCCGGACAGGGGGCTCAGGTAGAGACCCAGTACTTC

d_gene: NA
abundance: NA
v_gene: TRBV19
len: 17
j_gene: TRBJ1-5
CDR3aa: CASSTHSGGFGNQPQHF
CDR3nt: TGTGCCAGTAGTACCCATTCGGGGGGGTTCGGAAATCAGCCCCAGCATTTT